Listed below are T cell receptor beta chains from one sample, sequenced in a study of cytomegalovirus exposure and HLA in healthy donors. The data were produced by immunoSEQ multiplex PCR, yet TCRdb's version contains in-frame clones alone and is incomplete. The table records 250,000 to 400,000 clones, approximately 85% of them present only once. Specimen: PBMCs. All receptors come from a man younger than 40 in good health and CMV-seronegative. Each CDR3 is given with its conserved first and last residue. Each record gives: V gene, J gene, CDR3 protein.

TRBV6-6	TRBJ2-2	CASSQTEKGELFF
TRBV6-5	TRBJ2-2	CASSSGQNTGELFF
TRBV5-4	TRBJ1-2	CASSHIGSGQSLLGYTF
TRBV7-2	TRBJ1-3	CASSPPSGTVGNTIYF
TRBV6-5	TRBJ2-5	CASSPWTRETQYF
TRBV6-1	TRBJ1-2	CASSEQGWDYGYTF
TRBV13	TRBJ2-7	CASSWGDRAYEQYF
TRBV10-1	TRBJ2-4	CARLGLAKNIQYF
TRBV19	TRBJ1-1	CASKPQGTEAFF
TRBV7-2	TRBJ1-1	CASSLGEVRAEAFF
TRBV6-5	TRBJ1-4	CASSRGGPNEKLFF
TRBV5-5	TRBJ1-2	CASSRTGGRGYTF
TRBV10-3	TRBJ1-2	CAISVGQGNYGYTF
TRBV15	TRBJ1-3	CATSRDPRQGAYSGNTIYF
TRBV6-5	TRBJ1-2	CASIRAGTDYGYTF
TRBV27	TRBJ1-1	CASSFGQNVEAFF
TRBV5-4	TRBJ2-5	CASSTLAGLETQYF
TRBV5-1	TRBJ1-5	CASSLGAGNQPQHF
TRBV10-3	TRBJ1-3	CAISEQGARSGNTIYF
TRBV5-4	TRBJ1-1	CASSLVQGPEAFF
TRBV7-2	TRBJ2-1	CASSSTGTGYNEQFF
TRBV12-5	TRBJ1-4	CASGLVTQGQDEKLFF
TRBV9	TRBJ1-4	CASSALGDSQKLFF
TRBV19	TRBJ1-5	CASSIVPGDNQPQHF
TRBV2	TRBJ1-6	CASIQSSYNSPPHF
TRBV7-2	TRBJ1-1	CASSSTGFTEAFF
TRBV7-8	TRBJ1-6	CASSLIPSPGGRNSPLHF
TRBV5-1	TRBJ1-3	CASSLGQNHPGNTIYF
TRBV13	TRBJ2-7	CASSIYGGDEQYF
TRBV20-1	TRBJ2-1	CSARESRPQFF
TRBV19	TRBJ1-1	CASSMRAGGWTEAFF
TRBV10-3	TRBJ2-2	CAISGWTTNTGELFF
TRBV7-2	TRBJ1-2	CASSFQTGTQFNGYTF
TRBV5-1	TRBJ2-3	CASSNGGRDTDTQYF
TRBV18	TRBJ1-3	CASSRDSRSGNTIYF
TRBV6-6	TRBJ1-4	CASSLIPGTGEEKLFF
TRBV29-1	TRBJ2-5	CSTSGGNQETQYF
TRBV11-2	TRBJ2-7	CASSSRLAGVEQYF
TRBV29-1	TRBJ2-1	CSVRTGTDRRQFF
TRBV16	TRBJ1-6	CASSQSQVSSPLHF
TRBV9	TRBJ2-1	CASSVGLANYNEQFF
TRBV5-4	TRBJ2-1	CASSEHTRSSYNEQFF
TRBV7-8	TRBJ2-7	CASSPRTSGGETDEQYF
TRBV18	TRBJ2-4	CASSLAGQNIQYF